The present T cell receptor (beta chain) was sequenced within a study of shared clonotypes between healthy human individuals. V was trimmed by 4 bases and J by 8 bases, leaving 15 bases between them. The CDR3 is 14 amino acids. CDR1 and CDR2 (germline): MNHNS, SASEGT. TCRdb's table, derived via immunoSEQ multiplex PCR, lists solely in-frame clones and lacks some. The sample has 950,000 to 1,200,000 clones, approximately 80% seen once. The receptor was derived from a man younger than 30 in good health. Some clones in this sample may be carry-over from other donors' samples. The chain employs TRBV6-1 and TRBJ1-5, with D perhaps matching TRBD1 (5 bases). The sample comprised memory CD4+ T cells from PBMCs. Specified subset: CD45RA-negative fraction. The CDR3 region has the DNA TGTGCCAGCAGTGTCATAGGGGCGGGGAAGCCCCAGCATTTT. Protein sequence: CASSVIGAGKPQHF.